Included here is one TCR beta chain sequence, with context. Antigen: not known. The data were obtained in a study of OX40 agonist ivuxolimab in advanced cancers. Study overall: Ivuxolimab, which is an agonistic anti-OX40 (CD134) antibody, was administered to the patients. A diagnosis of hepatocellular carcinoma, melanoma, renal cell or head and neck cancer was present in dose-escalation patients. A male proportion of 82.7% was recorded, with mean age around 62 years and range about 23 to 90. Study conclusions and caveats: Dosing at 0.1 to 3.0 mg/kg was accompanied by clonal expansion of CD4+ and CD8+ blood T cells by week 6.

Only in-frame clones appear in the TCRdb table, and some are missing; sequencing was by immunoSEQ multiplex PCR. The sample lists under 65,000 clones; about nine tenths were seen once. V shed 3 bases and J 4 bases; nucleotides not matched to a gene: 6. CDR1 is SNHLY, CDR2 FYNNEI, per germline. The CDR3 spans 17 residues. The rearrangement links TRBV2 to TRBJ2-2, with 12 bases matching TRBD2. The clonotype comes from an adult with an advanced solid tumor such as melanoma, head and neck, liver or kidney cancer. The material was CD4+ or CD8+ T cells sorted from blood, obtained in a trial of the OX40 agonist ivuxolimab. The CDR3 coding sequence is TGTGCCAGCAGTGAGGACCTAGCGGGAGGGAGCACCGGGGAGCTGTTTTTT. Translated, it gives CASSEDLAGGSTGELFF.